This T cell receptor (beta chain) stems from a study of CD8 T cells in ankylosing spondylitis (dated by TCRdb to the late 2010s). Regarding the research as a whole: T cell receptor beta repertoires were profiled in healthy donors and ankylosing spondylitis patients so that disease-linked TCR variants could be found. The full study cohort comprised about 23 ankylosing spondylitis patients and over a hundred healthy donors. Peripheral blood was sampled, and synovial fluid was also collected from ankylosing spondylitis patients. Overall study results and their limits: Some motif variants were previously reported in synovial fluid and blood of reactive arthritis patients, suggesting common disease-initiation mechanisms. In peripheral blood, the disease-linked clones were found at relatively low frequencies and had a CD8+ phenotype. The disease-linked clones were reported as significantly enriched in matched synovial fluid samples from ankylosing spondylitis patients. A TCR beta motif of 8 or 9 highly homologous amino acid variants appeared characteristic of blood from ankylosing spondylitis patients.

Ten or more counts support this clonotype. The antigen it binds to is not known. Nothing much larger sits one base from this clone, and base qualities are not available. TCRdb shows the sequencer as Illumina HiSeq 2500. TCR beta libraries were prepared by quantitative 5'-RACE with molecular barcodes. Per the authors' processing: A new computational method, built on a probabilistic model of VDJ rearrangement, was used to identify disease-linked TCR variants. The public reads were run again by TCRdb, first through fastp at Q25 and then through MiXCR, and only productive beta chains were kept. Identical CDR3 protein sequences are pooled into one entry, listed with their most common genes and DNA. TCRdb, not the original authors, processed these V and J calls. The table for this sample lists 150,000 to 200,000 distinct CDR3 sequences; roughly 10% of them were counted only once. Jointly, the top ten make up just under 30% of the sample.

The clonotype originates from a male donor with ankylosing spondylitis or in good health (not recorded which). Sample: blood, either unsorted or a sorted T cell fraction (not recorded which).

In nucleotides, the sequence is TGTGCCAGCAGTTTACGACGGAACACCGGGGAGCTGTTTTTT. This yields the protein CASSLRRNTGELFF. The rearrangement joined TRBV12-3 or TRBV12-4 to TRBJ2-2, with an unclear D gene assignment. V is cut by 2 bases and J by 1 base, and the space between the germline ends is 5 bases. From the cysteine through the phenylalanine, the CDR3 covers 14 amino acids. CDR3 DNA only is kept here, 42 bases in frame from base 1.